The 14 T cell receptor beta chains in this list originate from one sample, sequenced in a study of patients and donors after allogeneic stem cell transplantation. TCRdb recomputed calls from the RT-PCR reads with MiXCR, one row per CDR3 protein. The table shows around 170,000 distinct CDR3 sequences, with more than 20% occurring only once. What was sequenced was blood, either unsorted or a sorted T cell fraction (not recorded which). These receptors were taken from a human donor who was either an allogeneic HSCT recipient or a stem cell or donor lymphocyte infusion donor (not recorded which). It is not recorded whose cells these are; they may come from a transplant donor.

This rearrangement joins TRBV7-8 to TRBJ1-3; D is unresolved. V lost 1 base to trimming and J lost 0 bases, with 7 bases between them. The CDR3 length is 15 residues. Germline CDR1 is SGHVS and CDR2 is FQNEAQ. The CDR3 nucleotides read TGTGCCAGCAGCTTAGAGCCCTTCTCTGGAAACACCATATATTTT. Its translation is CASSLEPFSGNTIYF.

This clonotype was recorded at least ten times. The chain has TRBV7-8 and TRBJ1-1; TRBD1 matches 7 bases. CDR1 and CDR2 (germline): SGHVS, FQNEAQ. V dropped 5 bases and J dropped 11; count of bases not matched to a gene: 5. CDR3 length equals 11 residues. The CDR3 DNA follows: TGTGCCAGCAGCCTGACAGGGACGGCTTTCTTT. This codes for CASSLTGTAFF.

V gene TRBV21-1 combines with J gene TRBJ2-2. TRBV21-1 is labeled a pseudogene. CDR3 length: 12 amino acids. Written as DNA, the CDR3 is TGTGCCAGCAGCGATAGGACCGGGGAGCTGTTTTTT. Encoded protein: CASSDRTGELFF.

This chain links TRBV20-1 with TRBJ1-4; unclear D gene. V was pared by 0 bases and J by 1 base, with 9 bases between. This CDR3 spans 15 amino acids. From germline, CDR1 is DFQATT and CDR2 SNEGSKA (reference sequence). CDR3: CSARDRRRTNEKLFF. CDR3 nucleotide sequence: TGCAGTGCTAGAGATCGGCGGAGAACTAATGAAAAACTGTTTTTT.

V usage is TRBV7-2 and J usage is TRBJ1-2, with 8 bases fitting TRBD1. There are 15 residues in the CDR3. The J segment lost 2 bases and the V segment lost 4 bases, leaving 6 bases of the junction unmatched. Per the germline V gene, CDR1 is SGHTA and CDR2 is FQGNSA. The CDR3 DNA reads as TGTGCCAGCAGCTACCAAGGACAGGGCAACTATGGCTACACCTTC. Protein: CASSYQGQGNYGYTF.

This clonotype showed up just a few times. The gene calls are TRBV20-1 and TRBJ2-1; D gene uncertain. Per germline, CDR1 DFQATT and CDR2 SNEGSKA (reference sequence). Trimming took off 6 bases at V and 6 bases at J, with 18 bases between the two ends. This CDR3 has 14 residues. The CDR3 is CSAFRANRGNEQFF. In DNA form, the CDR3 reads TGCAGTGCATTCCGGGCGAACCGAGGCAATGAGCAGTTCTTC.

This clonotype was counted between two and nine times. Here the CDR3 reads CASSLTYEQYF. DNA of the CDR3: TGTGCCAGCAGTTTAACCTACGAGCAGTACTTC. The rearrangement joins TRBV12-3 or TRBV12-4 to TRBJ2-7; unclear D gene. The CDR3 covers 11 residues. Trimming removed 2 bases from V and 2 bases from J, with 1 base in between.

The chain recombines TRBV6-1 with TRBJ2-7, with 9 bases identical to TRBD1. With V trimmed by 7 bases and J by 4 bases, 11 bases remained unmatched. The length of the CDR3 is 15 residues. Per germline, CDR1 MNHNS and CDR2 SASEGT. CDR3 sequence reads: CASTPRGQGGYEQYF. CDR3 DNA: TGTGCCAGCACTCCACGGGGACAGGGTGGATACGAGCAGTACTTC.

This clonotype turned up a few times. V and J are TRBV16 and TRBJ1-1, with D perhaps TRBD1 (5 bases). Germline V CDR1 and CDR2: KGHSY, FQNENV. The CDR3 spans 14 residues. V was trimmed by 3 bases and J by 3 bases, leaving 11 bases between them. The DNA for the CDR3 is TGTGCCAGCAGCCATGGGGGGTCGGACACTGAAGCTTTCTTT. This translates into CASSHGGSDTEAFF.

The chain carries TRBV5-1 and TRBJ1-1, with 7 bases fitting TRBD1. The CDR3 totals 14 residues. V lost 4 bases, J lost 4 bases, and 7 bases stayed unmatched. Looked up from germline, CDR1 is SGHRS and CDR2 is YFSETQ. CDR3 in amino acids: CASSIRQGGTEAFF. The CDR3 DNA is TGCGCCAGCAGCATAAGACAGGGCGGCACTGAAGCTTTCTTT. Filled out from reference TRBV5-1 and TRBJ1-1, the complete variable domain reads KAGVTQTPRYLIKTRGQQVTLSCSPISGHRSVSWYQQTPGQGLQFLFEYFSETQRNKGNFPGRFSGRQFSNSRSEMNVSTLELGDSALYLCASSIRQGGTEAFFGQGTRLTVV.

This rearrangement joins TRBV27 to TRBJ1-4; 8 bases line up with TRBD1. Germline V gene data show CDR1 as MNHEY and CDR2 as SMNVEV (reference sequence). Germline trimming cut 2 bases from V and 8 bases from J; bases unmatched to any gene: 16. The CDR3 contains 18 residues. CDR3 DNA: TGTGCCAGCAGTTTAAGCGCCTGGCTGCCAGGGGGCTCGGAAAAACTGTTTTTT. The encoded protein is CASSLSAWLPGGSEKLFF.

This chain joins TRBV13 and TRBJ2-6, with 7 bases identical to TRBD2. Germline values: CDR1 PRHDT, CDR2 FYEKMQ (reference sequence). J lost 0 bases, V lost 8 bases, and 7 bases had no gene match. There are 16 residues in the CDR3. This CDR3 reads CASEGGSSSGANVLTF. The DNA for the CDR3 is TGTGCCAGCGAGGGCGGGAGTAGCTCTGGGGCCAACGTCCTGACTTTC. The variable domain in full, with the rest retrieved from reference TRBV13 and TRBJ2-6, is AAGVIQSPRHLIKEKRETATLKCYPIPRHDTVYWYQQGPGQDPQFLISFYEKMQSDKGSIPDRFSAQQFSDYHSELNMSSLELGDSALYFCASEGGSSSGANVLTFGAGSRLTVL.

The rearrangement links TRBV24-1 to TRBJ2-1, with a weak D call TRBD2 (6 bases). Looked up from germline, CDR1 is KGHDR and CDR2 is SFDVKD. The V gene lost 0 bases and the J gene lost 10 bases, with 30 bases spanning the gap. This CDR3 region has 20 residues. CDR3 region: CATSDLHLRRGEIKRPEQFF. CDR3 in DNA: TGTGCCACCAGTGATTTGCATCTGAGGCGGGGCGAAATTAAAAGACCCGAGCAGTTCTTC.

This chain links TRBV6-5 with TRBJ2-5; 9 nucleotides align to TRBD2. The ends lost 5 bases at V and 4 bases at J; junction bases unmatched: 8. CDR3 length: 15 amino acids. Looked up from germline, CDR1 is MNHEY and CDR2 is SVGAGI. The CDR3 DNA reads as TGTGCCAGCAGTGATCAAGCGGGGGGTTCAGAGACCCAGTACTTC. Translation gives CASSDQAGGSETQYF.